Listed here are 2 T cell receptor beta chains from one sample, sequenced in a study of radiation and T cells in renal cell carcinoma. Described time point: baseline pretreatment blood. Treatment meaning: 15 Gy SBRT to primary tumor, nephrectomy 4 weeks later. Sequencing used immunoSEQ multiplex PCR; TCRdb keeps in-frame clones, though not all of them. The table shows approximately 45,000 clones, with roughly four fifths occurring only once. This specimen was blood, taken from a patient whose treatment included radiotherapy and nephrectomy. The receptors stem from a woman between 70 and 85 years old with renal cell carcinoma.

This chain links TRBV19 with TRBJ1-5, with D possibly TRBD1 on 5 matching bases. The CDR3 runs 14 residues. Deletions cut 6 bases from V and 3 bases from J, with 12 bases between. Germline V gene lookup returns CDR1 LNHDA and CDR2 SQIVND (reference sequence). The CDR3 sequence: CASSSDRFNQPQHF. In nucleotides, the CDR3 is TGTGCCAGTAGCTCCGACAGATTCAATCAGCCCCAGCATTTT. Full variable domain (remainder filled in from reference TRBV19 and TRBJ1-5): DGGITQSPKYLFRKEGQNVTLSCEQNLNHDAMYWYRQDPGQGLRLIYYSQIVNDFQKGDIAEGYSVSREKKESFPLTVTSAQKNPTAFYLCASSSDRFNQPQHFGDGTRLSIL.

This clone was picked up one time. J is TRBJ1-2 and V is TRBV28; possible D gene TRBD1, 5 bases. Trimming pared 5 bases from V and 4 bases from J, leaving 14 bases between. The CDR3 sequence is 14 residues long. Germline assignment: CDR1 MDHEN and CDR2 SYDVKM. The CDR3 sequence: CASSPPGRGYGYTF. The CDR3 DNA sequence: TGTGCCAGCAGTCCACCGGGACGCGGCTATGGCTACACCTTC.